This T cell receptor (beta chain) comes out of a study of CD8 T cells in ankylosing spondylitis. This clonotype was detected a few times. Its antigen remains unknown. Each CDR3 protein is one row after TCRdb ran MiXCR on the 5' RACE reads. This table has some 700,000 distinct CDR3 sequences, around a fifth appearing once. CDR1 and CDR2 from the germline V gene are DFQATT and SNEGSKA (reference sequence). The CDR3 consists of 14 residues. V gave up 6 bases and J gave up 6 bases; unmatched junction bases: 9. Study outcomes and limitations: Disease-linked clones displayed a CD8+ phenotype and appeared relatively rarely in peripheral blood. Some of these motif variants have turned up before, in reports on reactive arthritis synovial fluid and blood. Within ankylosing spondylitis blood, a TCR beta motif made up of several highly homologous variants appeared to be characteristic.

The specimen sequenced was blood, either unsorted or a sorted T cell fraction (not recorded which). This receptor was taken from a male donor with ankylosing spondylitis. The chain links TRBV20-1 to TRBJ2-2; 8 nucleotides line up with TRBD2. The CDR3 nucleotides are TGCAGTGCCCGCCCTGTCGGGGGGGCCGGGGAGCTGTTTTTT. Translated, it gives CSARPVGGAGELFF.